Each of the 19 T cell receptor beta chains below was sequenced from the same sample in a study of human T cells and chemical hapten exposure (dated by TCRdb to about 2021). The library was obtained by RACE. Instrument on record: NextSeq 500. TCRdb reanalyzed the raw reads on its own, using fastp at Q25 for trimming and MiXCR for clone calling, and kept in-frame beta chains. Each CDR3 protein gets just one entry, which takes the most common genes and DNA from the rows behind it. The sample table contains 380,000 or so distinct CDR3 sequences; only one count was recorded for 4.8% of them. About 2.2% of the sample is held by the ten biggest clonotypes. This specimen's time point label, per the study, means: patch test 1, 2 weeks after DPC sensitization. The treatment or condition label, as the study defines it: therapeutic diphenylcyclopropenone sensitization with weekly scalp DPC. This sample comprised whole blood, obtained in connection with sensitization to the hapten diphenylcyclopropenone (DPC). The source of these receptors is a woman in her forties or fifties with alopecia areata. Some clones in this sample may be carry-over from other donors' samples.

This clonotype was recorded many times. The chain couples TRBV5-1 to TRBJ2-7; D is ambiguous. Germline-derived CDR1 and CDR2 are SGHRS and YFSETQ. This CDR3 contains 13 residues. The germline V and J ends were trimmed by 0 bases and 5 bases, with 9 bases remaining between them. For the CDR3, the DNA is TGCGCCAGCAGCTTGGGGGCGGTCAACGAGCAGTACTTC. Translating it yields CASSLGAVNEQYF.

This clonotype has ten or more counts. The chain joins TRBV12-3 or TRBV12-4 to TRBJ1-1; D gene unclear. This CDR3 has 12 amino acids. V lost 5 bases, J lost 4 bases, and 8 bases lay in between. In DNA, the CDR3 is TGTGCCAGCAGTCCATTGGTCACTGAAGCTTTCTTT. Protein: CASSPLVTEAFF.

The table lists this clonotype with many counts. The J gene is TRBJ1-5, the V gene TRBV10-1; D not certain. V dropped 1 base and J dropped 7 bases, with 17 bases sitting between them. The germline CDR1 and CDR2 sequences are WNHNN and SYGVQD (reference sequence). CDR3 length: 16 residues. The chain's CDR3 is CASSEFTVILGQPQHF. For the CDR3, the DNA is TGCGCCAGCAGTGAGTTTACAGTGATATTGGGGCAGCCCCAGCATTTT.

The J gene is TRBJ2-3, the V gene TRBV5-1; the D is unclear. The CDR3 has 15 residues. V lost 0 bases to trimming and J lost 4 bases, with 12 bases between them. Germline CDR1 is SGHRS and CDR2 is YFSETQ. CDR3 bases: TGCGCCAGCAGCTTGGTCCGGCTAGATCCAGATACGCAGTATTTT. It specifies CASSLVRLDPDTQYF.

As for this clonotype: An end of the junction does not agree with germline; a read error may underlie this. This chain uses TRBV7-2 with TRBJ1-1; no clear D gene. From germline, CDR1 is SGHTA and CDR2 FQGNSA. The CDR3 spans 16 residues. CDR3 nucleotides: TGTGCCAGCAGTTTAGCCTCGCACAGTCCAAACACTGAAGCTTTCTTT. Translating it yields CASSLASHSPNTEAFF.

This clonotype came up a few times. This sequence joins TRBV28 and TRBJ1-5; D possibly corresponds to TRBD1 (5 bases). The germline gives CDR1 MDHEN, CDR2 SYDVKM. Between the trimmed V and J ends, which lost 6 bases and 7 bases, there was a span of 7 bases. This CDR3 is 11 amino acids long. The CDR3 region has the DNA TGTGCCAGCAGCAACAGGCAGCCCCAGCATTTT. Amino acids: CASSNRQPQHF.

This clonotype has ten or more counts. V usage is TRBV6-2 or TRBV6-3 and J usage is TRBJ1-2, with D possibly being TRBD1 (6 bases). The V gene's germline CDR1 is MNHEY and CDR2 SVGEGT. V dropped 4 bases and J dropped 8 bases, with 14 bases sitting between them. The CDR3 contains 13 residues. CDR3 nucleotide sequence: TGTGCCAGCAGTTCCGGGACAAGGCGAGGCTACACCTTC. Translation: CASSSGTRRGYTF.

At least ten counts were recorded for this clonotype. The chain is built from TRBV7-2 and TRBJ1-3; unclear D gene. V shed 5 bases and J shed 4 bases, with 18 bases lying between them. This CDR3 contains 16 residues. CDR1 is SGHTA, CDR2 FQGNSA, per germline. CDR3 protein: CASSDEPLRRGNTIYF. The CDR3 nucleotides read TGTGCCAGCAGCGACGAACCGCTGCGGAGAGGAAACACCATATATTTT.

This clonotype was found many times. The rearrangement uses TRBV7-9 and TRBJ2-4; 12 bases match TRBD1. This CDR3 contains 14 residues. The V gene end was trimmed by 5 bases and the J gene end by 7 bases; junction bases not matched to a gene: 3. CDR1 SEHNR and CDR2 FQNEAQ come from the germline V gene (reference sequence). The CDR3 region is CASSRGQGANIQYF. The CDR3 bases are TGTGCCAGCAGCCGGGGACAGGGGGCGAACATTCAGTACTTC.

The V call is TRBV5-1, the J call TRBJ2-7; D not certain. The V end lost 0 bases, the J end lost 7 bases, and 5 bases lay between the germline ends. The germline gives CDR1 SGHRS, CDR2 YFSETQ. The CDR3 sequence is 11 residues long. CDR3 in amino acids: CASSLEVEQYF. As DNA, the CDR3 is TGCGCCAGCAGCTTGGAAGTGGAGCAGTACTTC.

This clonotype came up many times. The chain employs TRBV28 and TRBJ1-2; weak D call: TRBD1 (6 bases). Germline-derived CDR1 and CDR2 are MDHEN and SYDVKM. The CDR3 extends over 15 amino acids. The ends were cut back, 6 bases at V and 3 bases at J, with 17 bases in the middle. Written as DNA, the CDR3 is TGTGCCAGCAGGGGGGCAGCGGGCGCCTACTATGGCTACACCTTC. Translating gives CASRGAAGAYYGYTF.

The V and J genes are TRBV20-1 and TRBJ1-1; D unresolved. V gave up 6 bases and J gave up 1 base, with 15 bases separating them. This CDR3 contains 14 residues. Germline-derived CDR1 and CDR2 are DFQATT and SNEGSKA (reference sequence). Here the CDR3 DNA reads TGCAGTGCCGACACCGGACGGGCGAACACTGAAGCTTTCTTT. Protein product: CSADTGRANTEAFF.

This clonotype appeared many times. This chain joins TRBV28 and TRBJ1-2; D is unresolved. Germline-derived CDR1 and CDR2 are MDHEN and SYDVKM. The CDR3 extends over 12 amino acids. V lost 2 bases to trimming and J lost 4 bases, with 5 bases between them. The CDR3 DNA is TGTGCCAGCAGTTTAGTATCCTATGGCTACACCTTC. Protein product: CASSLVSYGYTF.

Ten or more counts support this clonotype. The chain employs TRBV29-1 and TRBJ2-3; 7 nucleotides match TRBD2. The CDR3 contains 14 residues. V gave up 3 bases and J gave up 4 bases; unmatched junction bases: 7. Germline assignment: CDR1 SQVTM and CDR2 ANQGSEA. The CDR3 sequence: CSVDGEGRSDTQYF. In nucleotides, the CDR3 is TGCAGCGTTGACGGGGAGGGGAGATCAGATACGCAGTATTTT.

This clonotype has only a few counts. The chain joins TRBV7-2 to TRBJ2-2; TRBD1 matches 10 bases. Germline CDR1 SGHTA, CDR2 FQGNSA. V dropped 5 bases and J dropped 6; count of bases not matched to a gene: 6. The CDR3 has 15 amino acids. CDR3 coding DNA: TGTGCCAGCAGCCATGGGGACAGGGGATCCGGGGAGCTGTTTTTT. Translating gives CASSHGDRGSGELFF.

This clonotype has a count of ten or more. V is TRBV7-9 and J is TRBJ1-1; no clear D gene. Germline CDR1 SEHNR, CDR2 FQNEAQ (reference sequence). CDR3 length equals 13 residues. The V gene lost 6 bases and the J gene lost 0 bases, with 8 bases spanning the gap. The CDR3: CASSSVVNTEAFF. CDR3 in DNA: TGTGCCAGCAGTTCGGTCGTGAACACTGAAGCTTTCTTT.

This clonotype was seen more than once but under ten times. The chain is built from TRBV10-1 and TRBJ2-3, with D possibly TRBD2 on 5 matching bases. This CDR3 has 23 residues. Germline CDR1 is WNHNN and CDR2 is SYGVQD (reference sequence). V was trimmed by 0 bases and J by 4 bases, leaving 35 bases between them. As DNA, the CDR3 is TGCGCCAGCAGTGAGTCGCCGAAGCTGGACCCTGCGGGCCCCCACGAGAGGCCAGATACGCAGTATTTT. This translates into CASSESPKLDPAGPHERPDTQYF.

The sample holds many counts of this clonotype. This rearrangement joins TRBV18 to TRBJ1-2; TRBD1 agrees at 10 bases. The CDR3 is made up of 17 amino acids. Trimming removed 2 bases from V and 6 bases from J; junction bases left unmatched: 12. Germline V gene data show CDR1 as KGHSH and CDR2 as LQKENI. Here the CDR3 reads CASSPMGTGALSDGYTF. DNA for the CDR3: TGTGCCAGCTCACCAATGGGGACAGGGGCCCTTTCGGATGGCTACACCTTC.

The V gene is TRBV28, the J gene TRBJ1-1, with D uncertain. CDR1 is MDHEN and CDR2 is SYDVKM in the germline V gene. The V gene lost 3 bases and the J gene lost 0 bases, with 8 bases spanning the gap. CDR3 length: 14 residues. The CDR3 region has the DNA TGTGCCAGCAGTTTGCCTAAGTTGAACACTGAAGCTTTCTTT. Its translation: CASSLPKLNTEAFF.